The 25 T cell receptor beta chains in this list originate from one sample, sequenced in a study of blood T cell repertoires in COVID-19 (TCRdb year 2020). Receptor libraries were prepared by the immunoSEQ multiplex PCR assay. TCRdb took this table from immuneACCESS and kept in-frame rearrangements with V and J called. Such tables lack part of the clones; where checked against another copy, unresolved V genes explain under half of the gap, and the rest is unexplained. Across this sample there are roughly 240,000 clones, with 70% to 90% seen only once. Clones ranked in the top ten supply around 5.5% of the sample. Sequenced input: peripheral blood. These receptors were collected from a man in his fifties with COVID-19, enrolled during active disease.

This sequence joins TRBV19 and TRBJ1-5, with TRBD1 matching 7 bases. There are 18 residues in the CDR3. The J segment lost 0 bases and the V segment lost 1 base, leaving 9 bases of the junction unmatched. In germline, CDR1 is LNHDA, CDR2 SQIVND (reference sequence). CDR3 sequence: CASSIGHRGRYSNQPQHF. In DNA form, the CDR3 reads TGTGCCAGTAGTATAGGCCACAGGGGACGTTATAGCAATCAGCCCCAGCATTTT.

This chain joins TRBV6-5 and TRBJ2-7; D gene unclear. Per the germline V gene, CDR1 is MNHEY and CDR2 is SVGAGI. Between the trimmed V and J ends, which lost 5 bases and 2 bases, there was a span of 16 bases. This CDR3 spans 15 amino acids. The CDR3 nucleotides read TGTGCCAGCAGTACAGAATGGTCTCTCCCCTACGAGCAGTACTTC. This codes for CASSTEWSLPYEQYF.

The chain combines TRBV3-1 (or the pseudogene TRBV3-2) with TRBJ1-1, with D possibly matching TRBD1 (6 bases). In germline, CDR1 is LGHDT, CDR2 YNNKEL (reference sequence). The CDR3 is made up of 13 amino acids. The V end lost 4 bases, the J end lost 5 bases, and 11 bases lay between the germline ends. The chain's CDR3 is CASSPDRLTEAFF. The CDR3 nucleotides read TGTGCCAGCAGCCCAGACAGGCTTACTGAAGCTTTCTTT.

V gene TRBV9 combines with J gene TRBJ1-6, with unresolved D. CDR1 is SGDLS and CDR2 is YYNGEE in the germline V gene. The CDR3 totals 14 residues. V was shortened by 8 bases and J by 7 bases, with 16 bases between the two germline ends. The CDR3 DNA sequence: TGTGCCAGTCAGTTAGGAGAATCGAATTCACCCCTCCACTTT. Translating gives CASQLGESNSPLHF.

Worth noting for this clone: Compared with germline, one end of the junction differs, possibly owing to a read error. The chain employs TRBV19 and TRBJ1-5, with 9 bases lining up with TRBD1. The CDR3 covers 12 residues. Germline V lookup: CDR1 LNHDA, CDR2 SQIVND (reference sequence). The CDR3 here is CATSQGASPWVF. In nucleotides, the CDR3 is TGTGCCACCTCACAGGGGGCATCGCCATGGGTTTTT.

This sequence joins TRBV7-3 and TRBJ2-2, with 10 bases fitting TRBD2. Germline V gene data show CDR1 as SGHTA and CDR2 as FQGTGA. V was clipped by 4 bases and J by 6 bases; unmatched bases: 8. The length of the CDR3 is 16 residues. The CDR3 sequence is CASSSHSGGAAGELFF. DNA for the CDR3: TGTGCCAGCAGCTCGCACAGCGGGGGGGCCGCCGGGGAGCTGTTTTTT. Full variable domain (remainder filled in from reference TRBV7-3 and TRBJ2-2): GAGVSQTPSNKVTEKGKYVELRCDPISGHTALYWYRQSLGQGPEFLIYFQGTGAADDSGLPNDRFFAVRPEGSVSTLKIQRTERGDSAVYLCASSSHSGGAAGELFFGEGSRLTVL.

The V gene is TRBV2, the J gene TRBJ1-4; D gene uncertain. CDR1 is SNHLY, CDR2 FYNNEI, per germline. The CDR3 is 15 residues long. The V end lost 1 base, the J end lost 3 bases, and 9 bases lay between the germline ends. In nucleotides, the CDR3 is TGTGCCAGCAGTGAAGTGGGCACCCCTAATGAAAAACTGTTTTTT. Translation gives CASSEVGTPNEKLFF.

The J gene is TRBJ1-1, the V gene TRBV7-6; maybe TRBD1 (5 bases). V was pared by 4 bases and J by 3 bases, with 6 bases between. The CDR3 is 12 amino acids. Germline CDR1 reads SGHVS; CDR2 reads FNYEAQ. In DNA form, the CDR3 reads TGTGCCAGCAGCTCAGGGTACACTGAAGCTTTCTTT. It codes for CASSSGYTEAFF.

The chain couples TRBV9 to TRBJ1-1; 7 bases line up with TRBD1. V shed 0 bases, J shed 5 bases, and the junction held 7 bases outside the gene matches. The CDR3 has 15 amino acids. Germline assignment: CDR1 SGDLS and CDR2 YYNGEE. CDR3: CASSVEGQMGTEAFF. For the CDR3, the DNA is TGTGCCAGCAGCGTAGAGGGACAGATGGGGACTGAAGCTTTCTTT.

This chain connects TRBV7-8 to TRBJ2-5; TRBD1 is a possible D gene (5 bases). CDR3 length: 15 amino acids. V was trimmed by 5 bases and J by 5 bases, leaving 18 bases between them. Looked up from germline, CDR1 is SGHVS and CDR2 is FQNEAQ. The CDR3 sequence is CASSIMQGSLETQYF. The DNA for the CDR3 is TGTGCCAGCAGCATTATGCAGGGTTCGCTTGAGACCCAGTACTTC.

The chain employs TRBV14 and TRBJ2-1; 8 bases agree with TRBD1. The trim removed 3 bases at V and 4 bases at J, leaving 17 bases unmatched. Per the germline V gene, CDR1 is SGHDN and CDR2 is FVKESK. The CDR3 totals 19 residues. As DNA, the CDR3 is TGTGCCAGCAGCCAGCCGCGAGGACAGGGACCAAGCACGTACAATGAGCAGTTCTTC. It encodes CASSQPRGQGPSTYNEQFF.

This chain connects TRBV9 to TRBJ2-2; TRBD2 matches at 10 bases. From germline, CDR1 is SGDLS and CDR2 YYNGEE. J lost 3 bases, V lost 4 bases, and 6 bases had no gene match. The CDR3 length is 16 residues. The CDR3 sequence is CASSIPSGGDTGELFF. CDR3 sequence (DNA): TGTGCCAGCAGCATCCCCAGCGGGGGGGACACCGGGGAGCTGTTTTTT.

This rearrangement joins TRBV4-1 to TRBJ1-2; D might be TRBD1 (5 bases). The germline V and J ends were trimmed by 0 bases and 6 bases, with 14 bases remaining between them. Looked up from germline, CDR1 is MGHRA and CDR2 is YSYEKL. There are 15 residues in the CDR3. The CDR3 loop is CASSQDLRAVNGYTF. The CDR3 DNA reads TGCGCCAGCAGCCAAGATCTCAGGGCGGTAAATGGCTACACCTTC.

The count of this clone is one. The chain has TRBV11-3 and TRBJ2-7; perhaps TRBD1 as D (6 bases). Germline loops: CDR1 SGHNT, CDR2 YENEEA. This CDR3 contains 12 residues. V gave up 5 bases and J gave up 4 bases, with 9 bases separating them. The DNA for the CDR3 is TGTGCCAGCAGCCGAGGGGGTTACGAGCAGTACTTC. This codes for CASSRGGYEQYF.

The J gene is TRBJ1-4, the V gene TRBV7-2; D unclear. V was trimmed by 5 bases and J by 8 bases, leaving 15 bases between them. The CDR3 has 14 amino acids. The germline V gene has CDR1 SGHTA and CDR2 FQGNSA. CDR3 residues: CASSPPGLREKLFF. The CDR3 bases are TGTGCCAGCAGCCCCCCTGGGTTGCGGGAAAAACTGTTTTTT.

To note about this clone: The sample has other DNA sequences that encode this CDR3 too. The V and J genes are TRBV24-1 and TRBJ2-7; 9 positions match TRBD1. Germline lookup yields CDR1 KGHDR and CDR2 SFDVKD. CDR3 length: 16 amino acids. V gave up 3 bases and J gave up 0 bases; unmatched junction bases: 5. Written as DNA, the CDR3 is TGTGCCACCAGTGATACCGGACAGGGGAGCTCCTACGAGCAGTACTTC. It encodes CATSDTGQGSSYEQYF.

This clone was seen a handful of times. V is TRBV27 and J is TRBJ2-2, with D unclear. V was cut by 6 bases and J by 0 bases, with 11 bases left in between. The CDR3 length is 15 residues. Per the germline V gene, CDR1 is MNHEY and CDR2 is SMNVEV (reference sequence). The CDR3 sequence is CASSLQVSNTGELFF. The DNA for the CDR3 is TGTGCCAGCAGCCTTCAGGTTTCGAACACCGGGGAGCTGTTTTTT.

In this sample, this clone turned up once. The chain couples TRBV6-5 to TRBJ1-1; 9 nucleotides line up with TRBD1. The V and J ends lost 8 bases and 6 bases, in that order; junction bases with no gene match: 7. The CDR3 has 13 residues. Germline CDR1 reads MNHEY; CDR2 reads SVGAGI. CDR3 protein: CASCRDRVPEAFF. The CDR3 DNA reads TGTGCCAGCTGCCGGGACAGGGTCCCTGAAGCTTTCTTT.

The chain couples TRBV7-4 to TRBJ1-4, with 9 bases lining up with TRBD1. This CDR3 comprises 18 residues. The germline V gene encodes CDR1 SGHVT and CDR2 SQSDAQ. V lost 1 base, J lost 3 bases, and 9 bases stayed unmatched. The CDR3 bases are TGTGCCAGCAGCTTAGGCGGGTCCCGGGACAGGGCTAATGAAAAACTGTTTTTT. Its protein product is CASSLGGSRDRANEKLFF. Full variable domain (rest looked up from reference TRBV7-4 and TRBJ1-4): GAGVSQSPRYKVAKRGRDVALRCDSISGHVTLYWYRQTLGQGSEVLTYSQSDAQRDKSGRPSGRFSAERPERSVSTLKIQRTEQGDSAVYLCASSLGGSRDRANEKLFFGSGTQLSVL.

CDR3: CASSGGRYQETQYF. The DNA of the CDR3 is TGTGCCAGCAGCGGGGGACGGTACCAAGAGACCCAGTACTTC. The chain uses TRBV6-5 and TRBJ2-5, with a weak D call TRBD2 (6 bases). V lost 6 bases and J 0 bases, leaving 11 bases between the germline ends. Per germline, CDR1 MNHEY and CDR2 SVGAGI. This CDR3 contains 14 residues.

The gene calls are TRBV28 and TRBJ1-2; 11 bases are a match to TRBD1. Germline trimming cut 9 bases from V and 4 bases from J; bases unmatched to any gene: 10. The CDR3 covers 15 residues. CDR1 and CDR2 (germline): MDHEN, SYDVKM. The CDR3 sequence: CASSPRGQGVYGYTF. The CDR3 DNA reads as TGTGCCAGTTCCCCAAGGGGACAGGGGGTCTATGGCTACACCTTC.

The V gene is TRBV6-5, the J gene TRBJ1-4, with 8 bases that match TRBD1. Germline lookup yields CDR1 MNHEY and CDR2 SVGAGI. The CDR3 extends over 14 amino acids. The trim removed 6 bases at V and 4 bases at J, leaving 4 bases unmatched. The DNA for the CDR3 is TGTGCCAGCAGAGGGACAGGAGATAATGAAAAACTGTTTTTT. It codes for CASRGTGDNEKLFF.

The CDR3, as DNA: TGTGCCAGCAGAACGCCCGGAACCGCGGGGCAGTACTTC. Residues: CASRTPGTAGQYF. The gene calls are TRBV28 and TRBJ2-7; D perhaps matches TRBD2 (5 bases). The germline CDR1 and CDR2 sequences are MDHEN and SYDVKM. This CDR3 comprises 13 residues. With 6 bases removed from V and 9 bases from J, the gap between germline ends came to 18 bases.

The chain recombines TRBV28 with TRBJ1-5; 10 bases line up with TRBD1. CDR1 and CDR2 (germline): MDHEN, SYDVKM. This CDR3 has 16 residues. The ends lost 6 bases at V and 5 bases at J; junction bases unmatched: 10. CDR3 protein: CASSPGQGGFYQPQHF. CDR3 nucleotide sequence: TGTGCCAGCAGCCCAGGACAGGGGGGTTTCTATCAGCCCCAGCATTTT.

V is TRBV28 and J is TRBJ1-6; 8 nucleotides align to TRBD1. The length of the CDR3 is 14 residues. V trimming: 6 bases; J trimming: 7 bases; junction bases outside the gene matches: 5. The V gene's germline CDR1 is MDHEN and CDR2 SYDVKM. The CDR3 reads CASRRQGRNSPLHF. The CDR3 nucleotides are TGTGCCAGCAGACGACAGGGGAGGAATTCACCCCTCCACTTT.